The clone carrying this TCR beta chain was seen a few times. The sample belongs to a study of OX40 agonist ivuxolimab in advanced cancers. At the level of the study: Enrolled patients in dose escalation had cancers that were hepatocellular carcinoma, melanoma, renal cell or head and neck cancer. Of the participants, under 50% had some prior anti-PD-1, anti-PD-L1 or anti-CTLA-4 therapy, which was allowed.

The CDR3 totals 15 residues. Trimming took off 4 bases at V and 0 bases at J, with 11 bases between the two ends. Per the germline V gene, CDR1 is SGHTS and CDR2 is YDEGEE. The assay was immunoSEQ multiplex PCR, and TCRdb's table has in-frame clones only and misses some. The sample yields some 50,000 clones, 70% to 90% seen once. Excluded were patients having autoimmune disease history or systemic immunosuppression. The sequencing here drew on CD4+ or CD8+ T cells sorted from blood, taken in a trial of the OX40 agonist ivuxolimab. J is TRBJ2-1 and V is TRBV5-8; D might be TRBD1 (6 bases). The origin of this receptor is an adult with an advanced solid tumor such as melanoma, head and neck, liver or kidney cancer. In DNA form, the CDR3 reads TGTGCCAGCAGCCCCGGACAGAGCTCCTACAATGAGCAGTTCTTC. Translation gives CASSPGQSSYNEQFF.